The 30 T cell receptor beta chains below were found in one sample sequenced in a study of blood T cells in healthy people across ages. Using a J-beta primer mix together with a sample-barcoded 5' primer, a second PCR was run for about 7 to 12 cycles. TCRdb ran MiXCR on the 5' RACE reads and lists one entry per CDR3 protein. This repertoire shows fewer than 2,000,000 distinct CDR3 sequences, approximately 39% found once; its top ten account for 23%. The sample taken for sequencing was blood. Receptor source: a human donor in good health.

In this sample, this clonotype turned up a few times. CDR3 region: CASSYGTSRVTQYF. CDR3 in DNA: TGTGCCAGCAGTTACGGGACTAGTCGTGTGACGCAGTATTTT. This rearrangement joins TRBV6-5 to TRBJ2-3; 8 bases line up with TRBD2. The CDR3 covers 14 residues. The V gene's germline CDR1 is MNHEY and CDR2 SVGAGI. With 2 bases clipped from V and 9 bases from J, the junction kept 7 bases outside the gene matches.

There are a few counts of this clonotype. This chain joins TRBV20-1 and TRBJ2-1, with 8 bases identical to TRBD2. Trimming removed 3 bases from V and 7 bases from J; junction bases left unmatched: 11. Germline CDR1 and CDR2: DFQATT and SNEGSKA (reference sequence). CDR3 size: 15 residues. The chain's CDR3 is CSASGLAPRGNEQFF. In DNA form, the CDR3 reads TGCAGTGCTAGTGGACTAGCCCCCCGTGGGAATGAGCAGTTCTTC.

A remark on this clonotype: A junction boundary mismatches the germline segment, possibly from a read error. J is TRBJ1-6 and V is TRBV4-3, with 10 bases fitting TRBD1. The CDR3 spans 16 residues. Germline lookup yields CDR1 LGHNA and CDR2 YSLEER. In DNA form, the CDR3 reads TGCGCCGGCAGCCAAGATGCGGGACAGGGGTCCTCACCCCTCCACTTT. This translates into CAGSQDAGQGSSPLHF.

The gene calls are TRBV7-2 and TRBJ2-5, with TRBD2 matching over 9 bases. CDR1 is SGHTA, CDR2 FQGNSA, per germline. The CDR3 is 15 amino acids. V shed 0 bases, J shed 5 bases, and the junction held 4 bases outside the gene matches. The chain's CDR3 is CASSLASTSGETQYF. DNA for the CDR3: TGTGCCAGCAGCTTAGCTAGCACTAGCGGGGAGACCCAGTACTTC.

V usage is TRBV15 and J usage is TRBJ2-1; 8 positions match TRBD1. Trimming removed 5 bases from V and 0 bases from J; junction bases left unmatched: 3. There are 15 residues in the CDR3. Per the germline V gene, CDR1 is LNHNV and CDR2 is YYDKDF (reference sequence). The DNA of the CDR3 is TGTGCCACCAGCGCAGGGGGCAACTCCTACAATGAGCAGTTCTTC. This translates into CATSAGGNSYNEQFF.

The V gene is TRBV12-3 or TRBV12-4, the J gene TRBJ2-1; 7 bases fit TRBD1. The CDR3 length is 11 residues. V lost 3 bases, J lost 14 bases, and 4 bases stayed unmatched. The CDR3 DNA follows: TGTGCCAGCAGTTTTAGTGGACAGGAGTTCTTC. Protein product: CASSFSGQEFF.

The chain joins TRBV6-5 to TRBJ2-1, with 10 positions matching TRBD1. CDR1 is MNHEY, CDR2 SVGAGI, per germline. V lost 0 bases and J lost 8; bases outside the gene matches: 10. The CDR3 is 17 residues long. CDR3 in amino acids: CASSYSSGTGEVDEQFF. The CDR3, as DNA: TGTGCCAGCAGTTACTCGTCCGGGACAGGGGAGGTCGATGAGCAGTTCTTC.

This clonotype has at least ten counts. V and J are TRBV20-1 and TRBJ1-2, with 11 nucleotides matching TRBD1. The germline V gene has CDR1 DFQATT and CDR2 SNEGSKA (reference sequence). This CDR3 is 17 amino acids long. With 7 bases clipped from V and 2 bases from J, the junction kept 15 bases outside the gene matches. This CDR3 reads CSVGHPGQGVINYGYTF. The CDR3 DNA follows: TGCAGTGTAGGTCACCCGGGACAGGGGGTGATAAACTATGGCTACACCTTC.

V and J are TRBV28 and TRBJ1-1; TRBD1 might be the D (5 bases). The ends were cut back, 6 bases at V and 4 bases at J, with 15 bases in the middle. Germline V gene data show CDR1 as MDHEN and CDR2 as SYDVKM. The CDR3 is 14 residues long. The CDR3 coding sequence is TGTGCCAGCAGATTTGAGACGGGGGGCACTGAAGCTTTCTTT. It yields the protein CASRFETGGTEAFF. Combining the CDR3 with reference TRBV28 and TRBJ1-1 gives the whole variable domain DVKVTQSSRYLVKRTGEKVFLECVQDMDHENMFWYRQDPGLGLRLIYFSYDVKMKEKGDIPEGYSVSREKKERFSLILESASTNQTSMYLCASRFETGGTEAFFGQGTRLTVV.

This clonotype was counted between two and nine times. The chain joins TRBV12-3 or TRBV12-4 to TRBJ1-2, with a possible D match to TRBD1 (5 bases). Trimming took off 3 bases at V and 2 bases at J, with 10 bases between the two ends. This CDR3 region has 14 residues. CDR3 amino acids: CASSFEGLNYGYTF. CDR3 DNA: TGTGCCAGCAGTTTTGAGGGGCTGAACTATGGCTACACCTTC.

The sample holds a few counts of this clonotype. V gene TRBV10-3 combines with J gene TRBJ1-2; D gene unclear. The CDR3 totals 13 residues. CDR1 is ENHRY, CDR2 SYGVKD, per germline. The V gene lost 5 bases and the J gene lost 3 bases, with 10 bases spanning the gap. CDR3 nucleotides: TGTGCCATCAGTTCTTCAGAAGACTATGGCTACACCTTC. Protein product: CAISSSEDYGYTF.

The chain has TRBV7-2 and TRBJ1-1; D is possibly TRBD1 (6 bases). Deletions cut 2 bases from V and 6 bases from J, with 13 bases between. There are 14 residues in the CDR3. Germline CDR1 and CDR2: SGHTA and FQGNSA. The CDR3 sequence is CASSLRGYGPEAFF. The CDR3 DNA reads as TGTGCCAGCAGCTTAAGGGGGTACGGTCCTGAAGCTTTCTTT.

The CDR3 bases are TGCGCCAGCAGCTTCCGGATCGGGGCGACCGGGGCCAACGTCCTGACTTTC. It translates to CASSFRIGATGANVLTF. J is TRBJ2-6 and V is TRBV4-1; D possibly matches TRBD1 or TRBD2 (5 bases each). This CDR3 region has 17 residues. V was shortened by 5 bases and J by 4 bases, with 18 bases between the two germline ends. Germline CDR1 reads MGHRA; CDR2 reads YSYEKL.

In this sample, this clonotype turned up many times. The CDR3 nucleotides are TGCAGTGCTAGAGATCACCAGCGGGGGCCAATCAATGAGCAGTTCTTC. Its protein product is CSARDHQRGPINEQFF. This rearrangement joins TRBV20-1 to TRBJ2-1; 8 nucleotides line up with TRBD2. The CDR3 runs to 16 residues. The J segment lost 6 bases and the V segment lost 0 bases, leaving 10 bases of the junction unmatched. Germline V lookup: CDR1 DFQATT, CDR2 SNEGSKA (reference sequence).

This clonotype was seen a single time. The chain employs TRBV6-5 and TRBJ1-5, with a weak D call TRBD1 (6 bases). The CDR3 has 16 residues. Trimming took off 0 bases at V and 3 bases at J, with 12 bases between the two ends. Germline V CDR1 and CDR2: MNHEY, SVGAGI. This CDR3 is CASSYSAGEVNQPQHF. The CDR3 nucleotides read TGTGCCAGCAGTTACTCGGCAGGGGAGGTCAATCAGCCCCAGCATTTT.

CDR3 in amino acids: CASSQGGVWTEAFF. Written as DNA, the CDR3 is TGTGCCAGCAGCCAAGGAGGGGTTTGGACTGAAGCTTTCTTT. The chain has TRBV3-1 and TRBJ1-1, with D maybe TRBD1 (5 bases). Per germline, CDR1 LGHDT and CDR2 YNNKEL (reference sequence). The CDR3 totals 14 residues. Trimming cost V 1 base and J 5 bases, with 11 bases left between them.

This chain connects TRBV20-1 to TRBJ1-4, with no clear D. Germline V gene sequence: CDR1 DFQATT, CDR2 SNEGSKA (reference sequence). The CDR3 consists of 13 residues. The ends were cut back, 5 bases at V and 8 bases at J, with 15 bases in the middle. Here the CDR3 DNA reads TGCAGTGCTCTCCGGGCCCCTAGGGAAAAACTGTTTTTT. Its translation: CSALRAPREKLFF.

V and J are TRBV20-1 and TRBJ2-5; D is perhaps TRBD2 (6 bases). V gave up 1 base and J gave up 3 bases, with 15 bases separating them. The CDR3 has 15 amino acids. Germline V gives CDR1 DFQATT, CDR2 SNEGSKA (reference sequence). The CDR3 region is CSARGQPWEEETQYF. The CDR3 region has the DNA TGCAGTGCTAGAGGCCAGCCCTGGGAGGAAGAGACCCAGTACTTC.

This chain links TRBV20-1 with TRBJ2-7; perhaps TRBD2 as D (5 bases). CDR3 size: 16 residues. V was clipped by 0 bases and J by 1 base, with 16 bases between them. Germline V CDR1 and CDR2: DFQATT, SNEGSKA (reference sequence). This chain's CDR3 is CSARDRIRGPSYEQYF. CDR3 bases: TGCAGTGCTAGAGATCGCATTAGAGGGCCGTCCTACGAGCAGTACTTC.

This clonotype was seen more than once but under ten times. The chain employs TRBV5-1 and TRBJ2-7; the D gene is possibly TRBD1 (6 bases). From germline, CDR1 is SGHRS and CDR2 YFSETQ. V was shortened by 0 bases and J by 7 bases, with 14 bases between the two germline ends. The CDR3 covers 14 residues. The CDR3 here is CASSLGGVDREQYF. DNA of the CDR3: TGCGCCAGCAGCTTGGGGGGAGTAGACAGGGAGCAGTACTTC.

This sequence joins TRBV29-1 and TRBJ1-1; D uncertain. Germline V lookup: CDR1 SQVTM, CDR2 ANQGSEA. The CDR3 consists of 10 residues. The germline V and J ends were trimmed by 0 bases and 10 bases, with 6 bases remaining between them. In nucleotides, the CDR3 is TGCAGCGTTGAAGAAATTACAGCTTTCTTT. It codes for CSVEEITAFF.

CDR3 nucleotides: TGTGCCAGCAGCGCTATCCCGGGGTCAAACTATGGCTACACCTTC. Translation: CASSAIPGSNYGYTF. The chain joins TRBV7-6 to TRBJ1-2, with unresolved D. Trimming stripped 5 bases from V and 2 bases from J, with 15 bases between. Germline CDR1 is SGHVS and CDR2 is FNYEAQ. The CDR3 runs 15 residues.

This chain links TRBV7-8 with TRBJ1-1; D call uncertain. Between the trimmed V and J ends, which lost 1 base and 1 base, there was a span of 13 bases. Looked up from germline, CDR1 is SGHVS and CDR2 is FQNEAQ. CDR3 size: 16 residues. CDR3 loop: CASSLGSWRANTEAFF. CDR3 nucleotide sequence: TGTGCCAGCAGCTTAGGGTCGTGGAGGGCGAACACTGAAGCTTTCTTT.

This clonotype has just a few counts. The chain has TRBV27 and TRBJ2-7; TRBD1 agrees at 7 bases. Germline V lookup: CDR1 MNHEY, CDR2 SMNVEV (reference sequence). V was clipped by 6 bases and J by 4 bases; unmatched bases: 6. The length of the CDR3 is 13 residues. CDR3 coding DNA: TGTGCCAGCAGGCCGACGACAGGGTACGAGCAGTACTTC. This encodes CASRPTTGYEQYF.

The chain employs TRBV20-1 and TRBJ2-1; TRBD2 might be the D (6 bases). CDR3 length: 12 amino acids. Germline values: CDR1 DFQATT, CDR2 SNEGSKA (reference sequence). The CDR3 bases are TGCAGGCTGGGAGGCGGGAACAATGAGCAGTTCTTC. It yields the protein CRLGGGNNEQFF.

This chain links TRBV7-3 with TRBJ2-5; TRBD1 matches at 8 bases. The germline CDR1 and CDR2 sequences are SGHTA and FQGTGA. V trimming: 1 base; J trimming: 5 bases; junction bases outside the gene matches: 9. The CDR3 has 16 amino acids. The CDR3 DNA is TGTGCCAGCAGCTTAAAACCAGGGGGCGGGTGGGAGACCCAGTACTTC. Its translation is CASSLKPGGGWETQYF.

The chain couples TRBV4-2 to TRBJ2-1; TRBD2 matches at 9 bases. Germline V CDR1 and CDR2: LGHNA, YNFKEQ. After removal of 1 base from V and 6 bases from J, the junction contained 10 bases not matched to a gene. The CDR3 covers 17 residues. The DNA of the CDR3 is TGTGCCAGCAGCCAAGCTTCCCTCGCGGGGGGGCCCAATGAGCAGTTCTTC. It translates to CASSQASLAGGPNEQFF.

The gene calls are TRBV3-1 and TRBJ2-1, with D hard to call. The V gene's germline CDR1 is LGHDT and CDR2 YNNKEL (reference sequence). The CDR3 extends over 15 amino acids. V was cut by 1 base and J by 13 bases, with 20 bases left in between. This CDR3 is CASSQAPTLLETQFF. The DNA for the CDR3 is TGTGCCAGCAGCCAAGCGCCTACTTTACTCGAGACCCAGTTCTTC.

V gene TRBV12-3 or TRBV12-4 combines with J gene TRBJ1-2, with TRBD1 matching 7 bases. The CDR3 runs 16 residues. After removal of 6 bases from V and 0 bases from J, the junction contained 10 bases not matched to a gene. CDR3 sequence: CASSTTGNPSNYGYTF. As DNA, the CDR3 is TGTGCCAGCAGCACGACAGGGAACCCCTCTAACTATGGCTACACCTTC.

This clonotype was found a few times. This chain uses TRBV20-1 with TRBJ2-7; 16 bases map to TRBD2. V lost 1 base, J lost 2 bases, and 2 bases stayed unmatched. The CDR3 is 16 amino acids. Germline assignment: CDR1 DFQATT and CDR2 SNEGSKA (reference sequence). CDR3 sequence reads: CSARGGTSGGAYEQYF. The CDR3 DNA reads TGCAGTGCTAGAGGAGGGACTAGCGGGGGGGCCTACGAGCAGTACTTC.